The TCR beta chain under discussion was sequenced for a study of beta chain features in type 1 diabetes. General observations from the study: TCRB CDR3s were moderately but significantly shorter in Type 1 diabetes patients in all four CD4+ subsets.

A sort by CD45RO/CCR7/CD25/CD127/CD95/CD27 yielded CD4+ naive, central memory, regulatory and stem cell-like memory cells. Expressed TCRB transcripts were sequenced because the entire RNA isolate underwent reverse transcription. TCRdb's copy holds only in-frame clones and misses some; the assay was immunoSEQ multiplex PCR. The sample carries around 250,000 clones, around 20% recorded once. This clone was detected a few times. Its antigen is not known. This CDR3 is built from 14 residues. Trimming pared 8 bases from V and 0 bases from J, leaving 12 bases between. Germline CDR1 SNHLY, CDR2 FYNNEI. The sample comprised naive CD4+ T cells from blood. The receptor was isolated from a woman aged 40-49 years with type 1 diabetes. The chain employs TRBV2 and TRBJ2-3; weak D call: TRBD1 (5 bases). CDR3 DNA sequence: TGTGCCAGCGAGGAACAGGCCAGCACAGATACGCAGTATTTT. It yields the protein CASEEQASTDTQYF.